This T cell receptor (beta chain) is drawn from a study of identical twins. Germline V gene data show CDR1 as MNHNS and CDR2 as SASEGT. The CDR3 runs to 16 residues. V shed 3 bases and J 2 bases; nucleotides not matched to a gene: 10. Regarding the study as a whole: Beta out-of-frame sequences displayed a weaker excess of sharing between twins. Out-of-frame alpha sequences shared by twins showed excess low generation probability. Models underestimated out-of-frame TCR alpha sharing in monozygotic twins.

In TCRdb, the 5' RACE reads were re-called with MiXCR into one record per CDR3 protein. This table has 600,000 to 800,000 distinct CDR3 sequences, 20% to 25% appearing once. A note on this clonotype: Its cognate antigen is unknown.

The data also belong to a second study, concerning T cells expressing NK-cell markers. Per that study: Sorting was restricted to alpha-beta TCR T cells by an anti-gamma-delta TCR antibody in several experiments.

Sequenced sample: PBMCs. The TCR comes from a young woman in good health. This chain uses TRBV6-1 with TRBJ2-7; 7 bases map to TRBD1. CDR3 DNA sequence: TGTGCCAGCAGTGAGAACAGGGGTCTAACAACCTACGAGCAGTACTTC. This encodes CASSENRGLTTYEQYF.